This TCR beta chain originates from a study of shared T cell receptors in the human thymus. Sequencing used immunoSEQ multiplex PCR; TCRdb keeps in-frame clones, though not all of them. The sample holds 700,000 to 750,000 clones, 70% to 90% seen once. Germline-derived CDR1 and CDR2 are LGHNA and YSLEER. Trimming took off 0 bases at V and 2 bases at J, with 15 bases between the two ends. The CDR3 spans 17 residues. These records were also assigned to another study, of human thymus T cells. This second study says: Donation was from healthy Finnish infants who were having corrective surgery that addressed congenital heart defects. Thymus pieces cut out during corrective heart surgery were the tissue that was used. An apparent bias in V and J gene usage was seen in thymic and blood repertoires. A high degree of thymic repertoire overlap among unrelated individuals was reported in related research.

This clonotype originated in a girl in the first two years of life with a congenital heart defect. The chain recombines TRBV4-3 with TRBJ2-3; D gene ambiguous. Sequencing was carried out using thymocytes. CDR3 region: CASSQEIASSVTDTQYF. CDR3 sequence (DNA): TGCGCCAGCAGCCAAGAGATCGCCAGCAGCGTCACAGATACGCAGTATTTT.